The clone carrying this T cell receptor (beta chain) was seen repeatedly, ten times or more. Its cognate antigen is unknown. The CDR3 is 13 residues long. V shed 5 bases, J shed 8 bases, and the junction held 6 bases outside the gene matches. Germline V CDR1 and CDR2: SGHRS, YFSETQ. The data derive from a study of T cells in Graves' hyperthyroidism and ophthalmopathy. It was RNA transcripts that yielded the amplified TCR beta CDR3 regions. HTBI primers were used for first-round RT-PCR of the TCR CDR3. TCRdb passed the multiplex PCR reads through MiXCR, listing each CDR3 protein once. Altogether approximately 600,000 distinct CDR3 sequences are present, 15% to 20% being singletons, with the ten largest covering around 4%. The PBMCs had their origin in around 10 ml of fresh peripheral blood. Study-wide results and caveats: Most expanded thyroid clonotypes above 0.001 also appeared in blood. In simple terms, a model built on 13 V-J features told ophthalmopathy apart from stable hyperthyroidism.

This sequence originates from a woman in her thirties with Graves' hyperthyroidism. The chain combines TRBV5-1 with TRBJ2-1; 8 bases map to TRBD2. The sample consisted of blood. The CDR3 is CASSGRLAHEQFF. In nucleotides, the CDR3 is TGCGCCAGCAGTGGGCGACTAGCGCATGAGCAGTTCTTC.